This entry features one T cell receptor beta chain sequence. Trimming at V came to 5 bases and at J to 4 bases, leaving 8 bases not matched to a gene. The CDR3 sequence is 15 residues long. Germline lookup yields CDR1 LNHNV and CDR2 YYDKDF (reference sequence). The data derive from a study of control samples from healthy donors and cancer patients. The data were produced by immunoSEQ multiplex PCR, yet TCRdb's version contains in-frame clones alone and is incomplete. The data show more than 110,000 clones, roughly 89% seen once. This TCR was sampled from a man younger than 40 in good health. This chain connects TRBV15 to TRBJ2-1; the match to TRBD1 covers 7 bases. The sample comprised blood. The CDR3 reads CATSGDREAYNEQFF. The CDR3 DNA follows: TGTGCCACCAGCGGTGACAGGGAAGCTTACAATGAGCAGTTCTTC.